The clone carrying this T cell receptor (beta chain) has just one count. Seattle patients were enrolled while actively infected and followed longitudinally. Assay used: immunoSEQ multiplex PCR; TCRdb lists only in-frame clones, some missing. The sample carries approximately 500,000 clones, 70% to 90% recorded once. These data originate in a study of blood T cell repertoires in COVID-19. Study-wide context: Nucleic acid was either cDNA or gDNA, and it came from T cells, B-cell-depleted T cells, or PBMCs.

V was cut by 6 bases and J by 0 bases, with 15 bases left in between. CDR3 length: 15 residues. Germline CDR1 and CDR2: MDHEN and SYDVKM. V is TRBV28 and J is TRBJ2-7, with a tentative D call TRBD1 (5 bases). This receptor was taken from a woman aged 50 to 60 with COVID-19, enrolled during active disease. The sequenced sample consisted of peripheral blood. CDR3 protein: CASRIYPDSSYEQYF. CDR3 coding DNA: TGTGCCAGCAGGATTTACCCTGACAGCTCCTACGAGCAGTACTTC.